The next 6 T cell receptor beta chains were all read from a single sample in a study of blood T cell repertoires in COVID-19. The table came from immunoSEQ multiplex PCR; TCRdb's copy has only in-frame clones and leaves some out. This table has 50,000 to 80,000 clones, 88% appearing once. Sequencing was performed on peripheral blood. All receptors come from a woman aged 55-75 years with COVID-19, enrolled during active disease.

The chain employs TRBV5-1 and TRBJ2-3, with D unresolved. The V end was cut by 4 bases, the J end by 0 bases, with 9 bases between. The CDR3 consists of 14 residues. In germline, CDR1 is SGHRS, CDR2 YFSETQ. CDR3 in DNA: TGCGCCAGCAGCCCGTCTACTAGCACAGATACGCAGTATTTT. It encodes CASSPSTSTDTQYF.

V gene TRBV18 combines with J gene TRBJ1-5; 9 bases align to TRBD1. After removal of 6 bases from V and 5 bases from J, the junction contained 8 bases not matched to a gene. This CDR3 is 15 amino acids long. Germline CDR1 KGHSH, CDR2 LQKENI. Here the CDR3 reads CASSQGQGRDQPQHF. The CDR3 bases are TGTGCCAGCTCTCAGGGACAGGGAAGGGATCAGCCCCAGCATTTT.

The chain couples TRBV2 to TRBJ1-1; unclear D gene. Germline V lookup: CDR1 SNHLY, CDR2 FYNNEI. The CDR3 covers 13 residues. V lost 2 bases, J lost 5 bases, and 9 bases lay in between. The CDR3 region is CASSEQAGTEAFF. The CDR3 coding sequence is TGTGCCAGCAGTGAACAAGCGGGGACTGAAGCTTTCTTT. Combining the CDR3 with reference TRBV2 and TRBJ1-1 gives the whole variable domain EPEVTQTPSHQVTQMGQEVILRCVPISNHLYFYWYRQILGQKVEFLVSFYNNEISEKSEIFDDQFSVERPDGSNFTLKIRSTKLEDSAMYFCASSEQAGTEAFFGQGTRLTVV.

This chain uses TRBV7-8 with TRBJ1-2; D is perhaps TRBD1 (5 bases). Germline V gives CDR1 SGHVS, CDR2 FQNEAQ. This CDR3 spans 13 amino acids. Trimming removed 2 bases at V and 3 bases at J, with 7 bases between. The CDR3 loop reads CASSLQGDYGYTF. CDR3 DNA sequence: TGTGCCAGCAGCTTACAGGGTGACTATGGCTACACCTTC.

The chain links TRBV19 to TRBJ1-1; weak D call: TRBD1 (5 bases). Trimming stripped 9 bases from V and 2 bases from J, with 13 bases between. The CDR3 runs 13 residues. Per the germline V gene, CDR1 is LNHDA and CDR2 is SQIVND (reference sequence). The CDR3 coding sequence is TGTGCCAGCTCAGGGATCCCAAACACTGAAGCTTTCTTT. It encodes CASSGIPNTEAFF.

The gene calls are TRBV7-9 and TRBJ2-4, with TRBD1 matching over 11 bases. The V segment lost 1 base and the J segment 2 bases; nucleotides outside the gene matches: 1. The CDR3 runs 16 residues. In germline, CDR1 is SEHNR, CDR2 FQNEAQ (reference sequence). The chain's CDR3 is CASSLGTGGPKNIQYF. CDR3 nucleotide sequence: TGTGCCAGCAGCTTAGGGACAGGGGGCCCCAAAAACATTCAGTACTTC.